A single sample gave rise to the 30 T cell receptor beta chains below, sequenced in a study of T cells in Graves' hyperthyroidism and ophthalmopathy (dated 2019 in TCRdb). Receptor amplification or capture employed multiplex PCR. TCRdb shows the sequencer as Illumina HiSeq 2000. The TCR beta CDR3 regions were amplified from RNA transcripts. A first-round RT-PCR of the TCR CDR3 used the HTBI primer set with the Qiagen OneStep RT-PCR kit. Using fastp trimming at Q25 and MiXCR clonotype assembly, TCRdb reanalyzed the public sequencing data and kept in-frame beta chains. Under each unique CDR3 protein, matching rows form one entry showing the most common genes and DNA. Counted in this sample were about 520,000 distinct CDR3 sequences; around 22% of them appeared once. The top ten constitute around 11% of the sample. The source material was blood. Receptors originate from a woman aged 25-40 years with Graves' ophthalmopathy.

J is TRBJ2-7 and V is TRBV6-1; 8 nucleotides match TRBD2. The V segment lost 4 bases and the J segment 5 bases; nucleotides outside the gene matches: 7. Germline V gene lookup returns CDR1 MNHNS and CDR2 SASEGT. CDR3 size: 14 residues. CDR3 in DNA: TGTGCCAGCAGTGGATCGGGACTAGGGAACGAGCAGTACTTC. This codes for CASSGSGLGNEQYF.

Written as DNA, the CDR3 is TGTGCCAGCAGTCCAGGGGTCTCCTATAATTCACCCCTCCACTTT. Translating it yields CASSPGVSYNSPLHF. J is TRBJ1-6 and V is TRBV2; D might be TRBD1 (6 bases). The V gene's germline CDR1 is SNHLY and CDR2 FYNNEI. There are 15 residues in the CDR3. V lost 5 bases and J lost 0, with 8 bases in between. The full variable domain, rest sourced from reference TRBV2 and TRBJ1-6, is EPEVTQTPSHQVTQMGQEVILRCVPISNHLYFYWYRQILGQKVEFLVSFYNNEISEKSEIFDDQFSVERPDGSNFTLKIRSTKLEDSAMYFCASSPGVSYNSPLHFGNGTRLTVT.

The V call is TRBV3-1, the J call TRBJ2-2, with D possibly TRBD2 on 5 matching bases. The CDR3 loop spans 13 amino acids. V was shortened by 4 bases and J by 6 bases, with 9 bases between the two germline ends. The germline V gene encodes CDR1 LGHDT and CDR2 YNNKEL (reference sequence). The CDR3 DNA reads as TGTGCCAGCAGCCGAGGGTCGGCCGGGGAGCTGTTTTTT. The encoded protein is CASSRGSAGELFF.

There are many counts of this clonotype. This rearrangement joins TRBV20-1 to TRBJ1-2; D is unclear. Germline V gene sequence: CDR1 DFQATT, CDR2 SNEGSKA (reference sequence). V gave up 6 bases and J gave up 3 bases, with 11 bases separating them. CDR3 length equals 12 residues. The CDR3 nucleotides read TGCAGTGCCTCCAGGACGGACTATGGCTACACCTTC. Its protein product is CSASRTDYGYTF.

A note on this clonotype: A single base separates this from a much larger clone, so it may be a read error. This sequence joins TRBV6-5 and TRBJ2-7; D not resolved. This CDR3 comprises 15 residues. Trimming cost V 2 bases and J 2 bases, with 13 bases left between them. The germline gives CDR1 MNHEY, CDR2 SVGAGI. The CDR3 DNA is TGTGCCAGCAGTTACAGACCGTCCGGCCCCTACGAGCAGTACTTC. Amino acids: CASSYRPSGPYEQYF.

This clonotype has at least ten counts. A junction boundary mismatches the germline segment, possibly from a read error. Here the CDR3 reads CATSDPSRDKTETFF. CDR3 DNA sequence: TGTGCCACCAGTGACCCTTCCAGGGATAAGACTGAAACTTTCTTT. This sequence joins TRBV24-1 and TRBJ1-1; a possible D gene is TRBD1 (5 bases). This CDR3 contains 15 residues. Germline V lookup: CDR1 KGHDR, CDR2 SFDVKD.

This clonotype was picked up a small number of times. The chain recombines TRBV20-1 with TRBJ2-7, with TRBD1 matching 8 bases. The V segment lost 0 bases and the J segment 4 bases; nucleotides outside the gene matches: 8. There are 15 residues in the CDR3. Germline V gene lookup returns CDR1 DFQATT and CDR2 SNEGSKA (reference sequence). Here the CDR3 DNA reads TGCAGTGCTAGAGATCAGTACGGACAGGGTTACGAGCAGTACTTC. Its translation is CSARDQYGQGYEQYF.

The chain carries TRBV6-1 and TRBJ1-1; D unclear. The CDR3 totals 15 residues. Trimming took off 3 bases at V and 1 base at J, with 12 bases between the two ends. Germline V CDR1 and CDR2: MNHNS, SASEGT. The CDR3 here is CASSEKWAWNTEAFF. In DNA form, the CDR3 reads TGTGCCAGCAGTGAGAAGTGGGCGTGGAACACTGAAGCTTTCTTT.

This clonotype has a handful of counts. The chain combines TRBV9 with TRBJ2-2; D is possibly TRBD1 (5 bases). The CDR3 runs to 14 residues. CDR1 is SGDLS and CDR2 is YYNGEE in the germline V gene. V was shortened by 3 bases and J by 5 bases, with 11 bases between the two germline ends. CDR3 coding DNA: TGTGCCAGCAGCGAGGTGGGGCCTACCGGGGAGCTGTTTTTT. Translation: CASSEVGPTGELFF.

This clonotype was seen at least ten times. The rearrangement uses TRBV4-1 and TRBJ2-2; D is uncertain. In germline, CDR1 is MGHRA, CDR2 YSYEKL. V lost 1 base and J 7 bases, leaving 22 bases between the germline ends. The CDR3 length is 18 residues. The CDR3 DNA is TGCGCCAGCAGCCAAGTCTTGTGGTCGGCAGGTGGTAGCGGGGAGCTGTTTTTT. This gives the protein CASSQVLWSAGGSGELFF.

This clonotype was counted a single time. V and J are TRBV2 and TRBJ2-2, with D possibly being TRBD2 (6 bases). The V gene's germline CDR1 is SNHLY and CDR2 FYNNEI. V lost 10 bases and J lost 6, with 12 bases in between. This CDR3 has 12 residues. The CDR3 spells CAIPWRAGELFF. The CDR3 region has the DNA TGTGCCATACCTTGGAGGGCCGGGGAGCTGTTTTTT.

This clonotype came up a few times. This sequence joins TRBV28 and TRBJ2-4; 12 nucleotides line up with TRBD1. Trimming removed 4 bases from V and 7 bases from J; junction bases left unmatched: 8. Germline CDR1 is MDHEN and CDR2 is SYDVKM. This CDR3 has 16 amino acids. The CDR3 loop is CASSSPGQGAGNIQYF. The CDR3 coding sequence is TGTGCCAGCAGTTCTCCGGGACAGGGGGCAGGGAACATTCAGTACTTC.

This clonotype was recorded a few times. A much larger clone differs from this one at a single base, so this may be a read error. The V gene is TRBV5-1, the J gene TRBJ1-1; a weak D match, TRBD1 (5 bases). The CDR3 covers 15 residues. Trimming left V 5 bases short and J 2 bases short, with 16 bases between. Germline lookup yields CDR1 SGHRS and CDR2 YFSETQ. CDR3 sequence: CASRRTGAGNTEAFF. The CDR3 DNA is TGCGCCAGCAGACGAACCGGGGCAGGAAACACTGAAGCTTTCTTT.

Turning to this clonotype: Here the CDR3 omits its conserved ending phenylalanine or tryptophan, so a read error is the likely source. This sequence joins TRBV12-3 or TRBV12-4 and TRBJ1-2; possible D gene TRBD1, 6 bases. Trimming cost V 6 bases and J 4 bases, with 15 bases left between them. The CDR3 is 14 amino acids. Here the CDR3 reads CASRPGLQGYGYTV. The CDR3 bases are TGTGCCAGCAGGCCCGGTTTACAGGGCTATGGCTACACCGTC.

Ten or more counts support this clonotype. The gene calls are TRBV5-1 and TRBJ1-2, with TRBD1 as a possible D gene (6 bases). V was clipped by 0 bases and J by 7 bases, with 19 bases between them. Germline CDR1 and CDR2: SGHRS and YFSETQ. This CDR3 has 16 amino acids. Here the CDR3 reads CASSLAWAGAEAGYTF. DNA for the CDR3: TGCGCCAGCAGCTTGGCATGGGCAGGGGCCGAAGCTGGCTACACCTTC.

The chain carries TRBV5-5 and TRBJ2-5; D perhaps matches TRBD1 (6 bases). The CDR3 is 15 amino acids. Trimming removed 1 base at V and 7 bases at J, with 17 bases between. Germline V lookup: CDR1 SGHKS, CDR2 YYEKEE (reference sequence). Written as DNA, the CDR3 is TGTGCCAGCAGCTTGAGCGGTGTGGCGACAGGGACCCAGTACTTC. Amino acids: CASSLSGVATGTQYF. Combining the CDR3 with reference TRBV5-5 and TRBJ2-5 gives the whole variable domain DAGVTQSPTHLIKTRGQQVTLRCSPISGHKSVSWYQQVLGQGPQFIFQYYEKEERGRGNFPDRFSARQFPNYSSELNVNALLLGDSALYLCASSLSGVATGTQYFGPGTRLLVL.

In its sample, this clonotype was seen many times. At one end the junction does not follow the germline gene, possibly because of a read error. The chain is built from TRBV12-3 or TRBV12-4 and TRBJ1-1; possibly TRBD1 for D (5 bases). This CDR3 is built from 14 residues. The CDR3 nucleotides are TGTGCCAGCAGCTCGGGACCGACCAACAGTGAAGCTTTCTTT. Protein product: CASSSGPTNSEAFF.

This clonotype appeared many times. The chain joins TRBV2 to TRBJ2-2; TRBD2 matches at 10 bases. J was trimmed by 3 bases and V by 7 bases; bases with no gene match: 8. CDR1 SNHLY and CDR2 FYNNEI come from the germline V gene. This CDR3 is 16 amino acids long. The CDR3 here is CASKFNSGGHTGELFF. The CDR3 bases are TGTGCCAGCAAGTTCAATAGCGGGGGGCACACCGGGGAGCTGTTTTTT.

The chain is built from TRBV7-2 and TRBJ2-7; 10 bases match TRBD2. V lost 5 bases, J lost 2 bases, and 3 bases stayed unmatched. Germline CDR1 and CDR2: SGHTA and FQGNSA. The CDR3 is 14 residues long. The CDR3 DNA reads TGTGCCAGCAGCCGAACTAGCGGGGCCTACGAGCAGTACTTC. Translation: CASSRTSGAYEQYF.

V is TRBV6-2 or TRBV6-3 and J is TRBJ1-1; TRBD1 agrees at 7 bases. Germline CDR1 and CDR2: MNHEY and SVGEGT. The CDR3 covers 16 residues. With 0 bases clipped from V and 4 bases from J, the junction kept 8 bases outside the gene matches. CDR3 sequence: CASSYSQKGAVTEAFF. CDR3 coding DNA: TGTGCCAGCAGTTACTCCCAGAAGGGGGCAGTCACTGAAGCTTTCTTT.

This clonotype was seen a few times. The gene calls are TRBV12-3 or TRBV12-4 and TRBJ1-5; D call uncertain. The ends were cut back, 6 bases at V and 4 bases at J, with 7 bases in the middle. The CDR3 is 12 residues long. The DNA of the CDR3 is TGTGCCAGCAGGAACAGAAATCAGCCCCAGCATTTT. Its protein is CASRNRNQPQHF.

Many counts were recorded for this clonotype. This chain uses TRBV6-1 with TRBJ1-5, with 12 nucleotides matching TRBD1. Per the germline V gene, CDR1 is MNHNS and CDR2 is SASEGT. The CDR3 loop spans 16 amino acids. With 6 bases clipped from V and 3 bases from J, the junction kept 6 bases outside the gene matches. The CDR3: CASSAGTGGFNQPQHF. The CDR3 nucleotides are TGTGCCAGCAGCGCCGGGACAGGGGGCTTCAATCAGCCCCAGCATTTT.

This chain links TRBV6-5 with TRBJ1-2; D is undetermined. V was trimmed by 4 bases and J by 7 bases, leaving 10 bases between them. Per the germline V gene, CDR1 is MNHEY and CDR2 is SVGAGI. The CDR3 loop spans 12 amino acids. CDR3 sequence (DNA): TGTGCCAGCAGTTCGGGCCCTCTTGGCTACACCTTC. This gives the protein CASSSGPLGYTF.

This clonotype appeared a few times. The chain employs TRBV19 and TRBJ1-1; TRBD1 is a possible D gene (6 bases). In germline, CDR1 is LNHDA, CDR2 SQIVND (reference sequence). This CDR3 is built from 15 residues. Trimming took 8 bases from V and 7 from J, leaving 23 bases between them. In DNA, the CDR3 is TGTGCCAGTTCACCGGGACACAGTTGGGCCGGTGAAGCTTTCTTT. It translates to CASSPGHSWAGEAFF.

This clonotype occurred many times. This chain links TRBV28 with TRBJ1-2; D is ambiguous. This CDR3 contains 15 residues. Trimming cost V 7 bases and J 7 bases, with 22 bases left between them. Germline values: CDR1 MDHEN, CDR2 SYDVKM. The CDR3 nucleotides read TGTGCCAGCACCTTAATATGGGGATCAGTCAGTGGCTACACCTTC. It codes for CASTLIWGSVSGYTF.

This clonotype occurred many times. The chain employs TRBV11-1 and TRBJ1-1; no definite D call. Germline V lookup: CDR1 SGHAT, CDR2 FQDESV (reference sequence). This CDR3 comprises 13 residues. V dropped 5 bases and J dropped 0 bases, with 7 bases sitting between them. CDR3 coding DNA: TGTGCCAGCAGCGGGCCCATGAACACTGAAGCTTTCTTT. Translation: CASSGPMNTEAFF.

This clonotype was seen repeatedly, ten times or more. The genes are TRBV27 and TRBJ1-1, with 7 bases lining up with TRBD1. CDR1 is MNHEY and CDR2 is SMNVEV in the germline V gene (reference sequence). CDR3 length equals 17 residues. Losses at the gene ends were 5 bases for V and 1 base for J; bases not matched to a gene: 13. For the CDR3, the DNA is TGTGCCAGCAGTCACTCGAAAGTTTACAGGGGGAACACTGAAGCTTTCTTT. It codes for CASSHSKVYRGNTEAFF.

The genes are TRBV28 and TRBJ2-7, with D maybe TRBD1 (6 bases). Germline-derived CDR1 and CDR2 are MDHEN and SYDVKM. Trimming removed 5 bases from V and 2 bases from J, with 13 bases in between. The CDR3 loop spans 14 amino acids. CDR3 sequence: CASSRWTVAYEQYF. The CDR3, as DNA: TGTGCCAGCAGTCGATGGACAGTTGCCTACGAGCAGTACTTC.

This clonotype was seen ten or more times. The CDR3, as DNA: TGTGCCAGCAGTTTGGTCAGGGAAGGCTACGAGCAGTACTTC. The encoded protein is CASSLVREGYEQYF. This rearrangement joins TRBV12-3 or TRBV12-4 to TRBJ2-7; D perhaps matches TRBD1 (5 bases). The CDR3 sequence is 14 residues long. Deletions cut 3 bases from V and 3 bases from J, with 12 bases between.

This clonotype was picked up a small number of times. V and J are TRBV6-2 or TRBV6-3 and TRBJ1-5, with 11 bases that match TRBD1. The junction had 5 bases not matched to a gene; V was cut back by 6 bases and J by 1 base. This CDR3 region has 16 residues. CDR1 is MNHEY and CDR2 is SVGEGT in the germline V gene. This CDR3 reads CASRSRDRGSNQPQHF. The CDR3 nucleotides are TGTGCCAGCAGATCCCGGGACAGGGGGAGCAATCAGCCCCAGCATTTT.